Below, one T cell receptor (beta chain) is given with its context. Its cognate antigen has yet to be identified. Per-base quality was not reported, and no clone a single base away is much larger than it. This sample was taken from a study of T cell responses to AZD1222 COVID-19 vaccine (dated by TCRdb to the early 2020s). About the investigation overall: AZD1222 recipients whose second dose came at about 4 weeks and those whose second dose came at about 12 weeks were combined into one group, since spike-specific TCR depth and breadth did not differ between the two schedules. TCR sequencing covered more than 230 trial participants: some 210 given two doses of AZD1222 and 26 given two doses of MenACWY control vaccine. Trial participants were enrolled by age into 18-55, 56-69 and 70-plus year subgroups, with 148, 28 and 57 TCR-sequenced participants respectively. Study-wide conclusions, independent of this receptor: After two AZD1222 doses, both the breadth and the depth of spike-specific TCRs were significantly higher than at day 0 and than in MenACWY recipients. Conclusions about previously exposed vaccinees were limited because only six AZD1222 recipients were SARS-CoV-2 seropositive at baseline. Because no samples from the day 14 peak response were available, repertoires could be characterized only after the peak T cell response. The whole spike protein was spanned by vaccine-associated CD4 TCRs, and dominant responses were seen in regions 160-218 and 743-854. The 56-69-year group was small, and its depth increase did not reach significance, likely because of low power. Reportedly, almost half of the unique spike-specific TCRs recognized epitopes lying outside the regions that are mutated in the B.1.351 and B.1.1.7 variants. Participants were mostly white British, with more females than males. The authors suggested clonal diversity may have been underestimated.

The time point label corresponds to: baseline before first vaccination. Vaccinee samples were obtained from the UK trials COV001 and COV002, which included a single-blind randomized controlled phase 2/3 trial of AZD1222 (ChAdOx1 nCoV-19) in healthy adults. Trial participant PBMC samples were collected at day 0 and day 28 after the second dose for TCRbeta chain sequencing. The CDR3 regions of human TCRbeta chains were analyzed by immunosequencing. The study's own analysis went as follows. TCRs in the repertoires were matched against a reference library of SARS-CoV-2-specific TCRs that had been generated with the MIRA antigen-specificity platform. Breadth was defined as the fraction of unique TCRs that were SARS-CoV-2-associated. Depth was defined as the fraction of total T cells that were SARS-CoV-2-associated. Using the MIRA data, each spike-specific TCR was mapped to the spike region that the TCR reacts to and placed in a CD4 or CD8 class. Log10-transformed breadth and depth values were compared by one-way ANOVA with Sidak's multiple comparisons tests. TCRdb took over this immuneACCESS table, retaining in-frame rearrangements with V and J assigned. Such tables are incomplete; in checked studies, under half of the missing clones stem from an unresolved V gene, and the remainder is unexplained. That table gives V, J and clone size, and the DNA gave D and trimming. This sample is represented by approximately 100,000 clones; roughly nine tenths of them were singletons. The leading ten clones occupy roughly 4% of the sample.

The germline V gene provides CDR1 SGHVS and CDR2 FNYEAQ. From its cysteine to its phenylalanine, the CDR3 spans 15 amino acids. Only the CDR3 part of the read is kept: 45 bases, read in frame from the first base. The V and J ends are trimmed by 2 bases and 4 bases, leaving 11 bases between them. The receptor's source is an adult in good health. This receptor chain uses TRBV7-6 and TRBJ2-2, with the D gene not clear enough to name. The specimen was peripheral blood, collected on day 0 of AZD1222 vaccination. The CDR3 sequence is CASSLRGKLTGELFF. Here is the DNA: TGTGCCAGCAGCTTACGTGGAAAGCTCACCGGGGAGCTGTTTTTT.